The 28 T cell receptor beta chains listed next were all sequenced from one sample in a study of identifying expanded T cells in peripheral blood. Sequencing was performed with immunoSEQ multiplex PCR; in TCRdb, only in-frame clones are kept and a portion is missing. Of tens of thousands of clones detected, over 80% appear once; the ten largest clones hold roughly 21%. The sample taken for sequencing was blood. Receptors originate from a person aged 18-70 years in good health.

The rearrangement links TRBV7-2 to TRBJ2-2, with 7 bases identical to TRBD1. V lost 3 bases to trimming and J lost 3 bases; unmatched junction nucleotides: 4. The CDR3 consists of 15 residues. The V gene's germline CDR1 is SGHTA and CDR2 FQGNSA. CDR3 amino acids: CASSLSQGYTGELFF. CDR3 sequence (DNA): TGTGCCAGCAGCTTGTCACAGGGGTACACCGGGGAGCTGTTTTTT.

The table lists this clone with a count of one. The CDR3 is CASSPGGPGSGNTIYF. CDR3 coding DNA: TGTGCCAGCTCACCGGGCGGTCCAGGCTCTGGAAACACCATATATTTT. J is TRBJ1-3 and V is TRBV18; D not resolved. Per the germline V gene, CDR1 is KGHSH and CDR2 is LQKENI. The CDR3 spans 16 residues. Trimming pared 3 bases from V and 0 bases from J, leaving 12 bases between.

The V gene is TRBV20-1, the J gene TRBJ1-1; D gene uncertain. V lost 5 bases and J 7 bases, leaving 11 bases between the germline ends. The CDR3 is made up of 11 amino acids. Germline V gene data show CDR1 as DFQATT and CDR2 as SNEGSKA (reference sequence). The CDR3 sequence: CSASAYLEAFF. CDR3 coding DNA: TGCAGTGCTTCTGCGTATCTTGAAGCTTTCTTT.

The chain couples TRBV5-1 to TRBJ2-7, with D possibly TRBD1 on 5 matching bases. Germline CDR1 and CDR2: SGHRS and YFSETQ. Trimming removed 0 bases from V and 3 bases from J, with 7 bases in between. The CDR3 extends over 13 amino acids. CDR3 amino acids: CASSLAGNYEQYF. The CDR3 nucleotides read TGCGCCAGCAGCTTGGCAGGGAACTACGAGCAGTACTTC.

J is TRBJ2-7 and V is TRBV7-2; 8 bases line up with TRBD1. The J segment lost 13 bases and the V segment lost 4 bases, leaving 15 bases of the junction unmatched. Germline V gene lookup returns CDR1 SGHTA and CDR2 FQGNSA. The length of the CDR3 is 14 residues. This chain's CDR3 is CASSSVVVGDRYYF. The CDR3, as DNA: TGTGCCAGCAGCTCGGTCGTGGTTGGGGACAGGTACTACTTC.

Here the CDR3 reads CASSTTRADTQYF. DNA for the CDR3: TGTGCCAGTAGTACAACCAGGGCAGATACGCAGTATTTT. V is TRBV19 and J is TRBJ2-3; a weak D match, TRBD1 (5 bases). This CDR3 contains 13 residues. The V end was cut by 4 bases, the J end by 4 bases, with 9 bases between. Germline CDR1 reads LNHDA; CDR2 reads SQIVND (reference sequence).

The gene calls are TRBV18 and TRBJ2-7; 11 positions agree with TRBD1. Germline CDR1 KGHSH, CDR2 LQKENI. The CDR3 consists of 18 residues. The J segment lost 2 bases and the V segment lost 2 bases, leaving 11 bases of the junction unmatched. The CDR3 DNA sequence: TGTGCCAGCTCACCATGGGACAGGGGGGTAGTAGTAGCCTACGAGCAGTACTTC. Translated: CASSPWDRGVVVAYEQYF.

V usage is TRBV10-1 and J usage is TRBJ1-5; D is undetermined. Germline CDR1 reads WNHNN; CDR2 reads SYGVQD (reference sequence). This CDR3 spans 15 amino acids. Trimming shortened V by 3 bases and J by 6 bases, and 15 bases separated the two germline ends. The CDR3: CASSERLLLGQPQHF. In DNA form, the CDR3 reads TGCGCCAGCAGTGAAAGGCTTCTGTTAGGTCAGCCCCAGCATTTT.

The CDR3 sequence: CASSTRTRSETQYF. CDR3 nucleotide sequence: TGTGCCAGTAGTACCAGGACTAGAAGTGAGACCCAGTACTTC. The rearrangement joins TRBV19 to TRBJ2-5, with 7 bases lining up with TRBD2. Germline V gene data show CDR1 as LNHDA and CDR2 as SQIVND (reference sequence). There are 14 residues in the CDR3. The V gene end was trimmed by 4 bases and the J gene end by 5 bases; junction bases not matched to a gene: 7.

Only a few counts were recorded for this clone. The chain carries TRBV7-8 and TRBJ2-2; TRBD2 matches 12 bases. Trimming removed 5 bases from V and 7 bases from J; junction bases left unmatched: 11. Germline CDR1 reads SGHVS; CDR2 reads FQNEAQ. CDR3 size: 17 residues. CDR3 coding DNA: TGTGCCAGCAGCGAGCGGACTAGCGGGATTATGGGCGGGGAGCTGTTTTTT. Translating gives CASSERTSGIMGGELFF.

The rearrangement joins TRBV7-2 to TRBJ2-1; 8 nucleotides align to TRBD2. The V and J ends lost 3 bases and 5 bases, in that order; junction bases with no gene match: 9. Germline V gene sequence: CDR1 SGHTA, CDR2 FQGNSA. The length of the CDR3 is 16 residues. CDR3 residues: CASSFLAGLGNNEQFF. As DNA, the CDR3 is TGTGCCAGCAGCTTTTTAGCGGGACTAGGAAACAATGAGCAGTTCTTC. The complete variable domain, with remaining parts taken from reference TRBV7-2 and TRBJ2-1, reads GAGVSQSPSNKVTEKGKDVELRCDPISGHTALYWYRQSLGQGLEFLIYFQGNSAPDKSGLPSDRFSAERTGGSVSTLTIQRTQQEDSAVYLCASSFLAGLGNNEQFFGPGTRLTVL.

The chain is built from TRBV27 and TRBJ1-1; D is possibly TRBD1 (6 bases). This CDR3 is 16 amino acids long. Germline V gene lookup returns CDR1 MNHEY and CDR2 SMNVEV (reference sequence). V shed 0 bases and J shed 1 base, with 12 bases lying between them. For the CDR3, the DNA is TGTGCCAGCAGTTTATCCGGCAGGGGAGGGAACACTGAAGCTTTCTTT. It yields the protein CASSLSGRGGNTEAFF.

V is TRBV29-1 and J is TRBJ2-1; either TRBD1 or TRBD2 may supply D (7 bases each). Trimming pared 1 base from V and 8 bases from J, leaving 12 bases between. The CDR3 spans 13 residues. Germline V gene sequence: CDR1 SQVTM, CDR2 ANQGSEA. The CDR3 sequence: CSVEGQGGDEQFF. The CDR3 DNA sequence: TGCAGCGTTGAAGGACAGGGAGGGGATGAGCAGTTCTTC.

A few counts support this clone. The chain links TRBV28 to TRBJ2-2; 8 nucleotides line up with TRBD2. The CDR3 length is 15 residues. J was trimmed by 5 bases and V by 7 bases; bases with no gene match: 9. Germline CDR1 reads MDHEN; CDR2 reads SYDVKM. The CDR3 nucleotides are TGTGCCAGCACCCAAGGGGCTAGCGGGACCGGGGAGCTGTTTTTT. This translates into CASTQGASGTGELFF.

The chain links TRBV28 to TRBJ2-1; D tentatively reads TRBD1 or TRBD2 (6 bases each). CDR1 and CDR2 from the germline V gene are MDHEN and SYDVKM. Trimming took 7 bases from V and 6 from J, leaving 25 bases between them. The CDR3 is 17 amino acids. DNA for the CDR3: TGTGCCAGCACCAAATATGGGGGGCCCTCTATGGGCAATGAGCAGTTCTTC. Its protein is CASTKYGGPSMGNEQFF.

This clone was recorded once. The rearrangement joins TRBV11-2 to TRBJ2-5; a possible D gene is TRBD2 (6 bases). This CDR3 is 12 amino acids long. V was cut by 3 bases and J by 5 bases, with 7 bases left in between. Per germline, CDR1 SGHAT and CDR2 FQNNGV. Here the CDR3 reads CASSFGGETQYF. CDR3 bases: TGTGCCAGCAGCTTCGGAGGGGAGACCCAGTACTTC. Together with reference TRBV11-2 and TRBJ2-5, the CDR3 gives the full variable domain: EAGVAQSPRYKIIEKRQSVAFWCNPISGHATLYWYQQILGQGPKLLIQFQNNGVVDDSQLPKDRFSAERLKGVDSTLKIQPAKLEDSAVYLCASSFGGETQYFGPGTRLLVL.

The chain combines TRBV28 with TRBJ1-4; TRBD1 agrees at 9 bases. The length of the CDR3 is 15 residues. Germline V gene data show CDR1 as MDHEN and CDR2 as SYDVKM. V shed 5 bases and J 0 bases; nucleotides not matched to a gene: 1. CDR3 protein: CASSRQGATNEKLFF. CDR3 bases: TGTGCCAGCAGTAGACAGGGGGCAACTAATGAAAAACTGTTTTTT. Variable domain in full (rest from reference TRBV28 and TRBJ1-4): DVKVTQSSRYLVKRTGEKVFLECVQDMDHENMFWYRQDPGLGLRLIYFSYDVKMKEKGDIPEGYSVSREKKERFSLILESASTNQTSMYLCASSRQGATNEKLFFGSGTQLSVL.

V usage is TRBV9 and J usage is TRBJ2-1, with TRBD2 as a possible D gene (5 bases). There are 15 residues in the CDR3. Trimming removed 0 bases at V and 2 bases at J, with 9 bases between. Germline values: CDR1 SGDLS, CDR2 YYNGEE. DNA of the CDR3: TGTGCCAGCAGCGTAGCGGCGGGTACCTACAATGAGCAGTTCTTC. Encoded protein: CASSVAAGTYNEQFF.

The V call is TRBV6-1, the J call TRBJ2-6; a possible D gene is TRBD2 (6 bases). The CDR3 consists of 17 residues. CDR1 MNHNS and CDR2 SASEGT come from the germline V gene. The ends were cut back, 2 bases at V and 0 bases at J, with 11 bases in the middle. CDR3 sequence reads: CASSEWGLSSGANVLTF. DNA of the CDR3: TGTGCCAGCAGTGAATGGGGACTTAGCTCTGGGGCCAACGTCCTGACTTTC.

The chain combines TRBV28 with TRBJ2-7; the D gene is possibly TRBD2 (5 bases). Germline lookup yields CDR1 MDHEN and CDR2 SYDVKM. The CDR3 is 16 amino acids. Trimming took 0 bases from V and 5 from J, leaving 17 bases between them. Here the CDR3 DNA reads TGTGCCAGCAGTTTATGGGGAGCGGATTCTATACACGAGCAGTACTTC. It specifies CASSLWGADSIHEQYF.

The CDR3 nucleotides read TGTGCCAGCAGTTACGCGGGACAGTATGAGCAGTTCTTC. As protein: CASSYAGQYEQFF. J is TRBJ2-1 and V is TRBV6-6, with D possibly TRBD1 on 7 matching bases. V was cut by 2 bases and J by 8 bases, with 10 bases left in between. The CDR3 consists of 13 residues. The germline CDR1 and CDR2 sequences are MNHNY and SVGAGI (reference sequence).

V gene TRBV6-5 combines with J gene TRBJ2-2; possibly TRBD2 for D (6 bases). Per germline, CDR1 MNHEY and CDR2 SVGAGI. Between the trimmed V and J ends, which lost 6 bases and 4 bases, there was a span of 15 bases. The CDR3 loop spans 15 amino acids. The CDR3 spells CASSRDLVITGELFF. In nucleotides, the CDR3 is TGTGCCAGCAGCCGGGACTTGGTTATCACCGGGGAGCTGTTTTTT.

The rearrangement links TRBV7-2 to TRBJ1-2, with D possibly TRBD1 on 6 matching bases. The CDR3 loop spans 16 amino acids. V lost 3 bases and J 8 bases, leaving 22 bases between the germline ends. Germline lookup yields CDR1 SGHTA and CDR2 FQGNSA. The CDR3 sequence: CASSLGAGDRASGYTF. The CDR3 nucleotides are TGTGCCAGCAGCTTGGGGGCAGGGGATCGGGCCTCCGGCTACACCTTC.

There are a few counts of this clone. V gene TRBV18 combines with J gene TRBJ2-5; 7 bases fit TRBD1. V gave up 4 bases and J gave up 5 bases; unmatched junction bases: 10. There are 15 residues in the CDR3. Per the germline V gene, CDR1 is KGHSH and CDR2 is LQKENI. The CDR3 is CASSLSWETGETQYF. CDR3 DNA sequence: TGTGCCAGCTCACTTTCATGGGAGACAGGGGAGACCCAGTACTTC.

The chain carries TRBV5-1 and TRBJ1-1; possible D gene TRBD1, 5 bases. Germline-derived CDR1 and CDR2 are SGHRS and YFSETQ. The CDR3 runs 13 residues. Trimming left V 7 bases short and J 5 bases short, with 15 bases between. CDR3 sequence: CASSPRGETEAFF. The CDR3 coding sequence is TGCGCCAGCTCCCCACGGGGCGAGACTGAAGCTTTCTTT.

This sequence joins TRBV5-5 and TRBJ2-3, with unresolved D. This CDR3 has 17 amino acids. The V end was cut by 1 base, the J end by 0 bases, with 15 bases between. In germline, CDR1 is SGHKS, CDR2 YYEKEE (reference sequence). The chain's CDR3 is CASSLFGHISSTDTQYF. The CDR3 DNA follows: TGTGCCAGCAGCTTGTTCGGCCACATTTCTAGCACAGATACGCAGTATTTT.

This clone has only a few counts. J is TRBJ2-2 and V is TRBV19; perhaps TRBD1 as D (6 bases). The CDR3 spans 19 residues. The germline gives CDR1 LNHDA, CDR2 SQIVND (reference sequence). With 5 bases removed from V and 0 bases from J, the gap between germline ends came to 22 bases. The CDR3, as DNA: TGTGCCAGTAGTGCTACTCGACCGGGACAAGGATCGAACACCGGGGAGCTGTTTTTT. This gives the protein CASSATRPGQGSNTGELFF.

J is TRBJ2-1 and V is TRBV27, with TRBD2 matching 7 bases. The CDR3 is 14 residues long. Germline V gene data show CDR1 as MNHEY and CDR2 as SMNVEV (reference sequence). The ends lost 4 bases at V and 8 bases at J; junction bases unmatched: 8. The CDR3 sequence is CASSSGAGGYEQFF. The CDR3, as DNA: TGTGCCAGCAGTTCTGGCGCCGGGGGGTATGAGCAGTTCTTC.